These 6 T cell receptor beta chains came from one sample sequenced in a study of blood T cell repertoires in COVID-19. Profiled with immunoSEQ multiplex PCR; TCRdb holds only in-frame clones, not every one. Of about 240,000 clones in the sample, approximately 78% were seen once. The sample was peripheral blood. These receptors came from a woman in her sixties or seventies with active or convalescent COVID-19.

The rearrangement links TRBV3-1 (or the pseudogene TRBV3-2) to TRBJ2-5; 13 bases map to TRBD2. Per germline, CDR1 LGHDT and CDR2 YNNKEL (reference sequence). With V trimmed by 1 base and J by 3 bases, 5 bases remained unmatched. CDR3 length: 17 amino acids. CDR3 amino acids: CASSQGLAGGPEETQYF. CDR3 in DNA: TGTGCCAGCAGCCAAGGACTAGCGGGGGGACCCGAAGAGACCCAGTACTTC.

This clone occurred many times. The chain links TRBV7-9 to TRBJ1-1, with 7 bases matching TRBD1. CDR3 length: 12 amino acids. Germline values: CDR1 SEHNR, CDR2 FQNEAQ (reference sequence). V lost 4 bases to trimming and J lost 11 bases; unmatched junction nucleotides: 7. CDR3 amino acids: CASSSPGTVAFF. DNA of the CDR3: TGTGCCAGCAGCTCCCCCGGGACAGTGGCTTTCTTT.

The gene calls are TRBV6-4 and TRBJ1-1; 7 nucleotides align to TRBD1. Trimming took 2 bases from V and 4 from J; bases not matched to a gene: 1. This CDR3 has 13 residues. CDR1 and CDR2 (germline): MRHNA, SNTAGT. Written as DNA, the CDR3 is TGTGCCAGCAGTGACGGGGACAGCACTGAAGCTTTCTTT. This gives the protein CASSDGDSTEAFF.

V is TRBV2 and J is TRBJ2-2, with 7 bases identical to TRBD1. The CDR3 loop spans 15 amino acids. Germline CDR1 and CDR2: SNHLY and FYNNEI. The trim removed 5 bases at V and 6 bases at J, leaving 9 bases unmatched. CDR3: CASSIDRVGAGELFF. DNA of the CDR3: TGTGCCAGCAGTATAGACAGGGTAGGGGCCGGGGAGCTGTTTTTT.

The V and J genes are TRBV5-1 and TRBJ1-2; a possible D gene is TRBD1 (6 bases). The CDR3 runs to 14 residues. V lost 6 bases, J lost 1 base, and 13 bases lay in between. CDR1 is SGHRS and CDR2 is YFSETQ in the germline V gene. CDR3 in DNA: TGCGCCAGCAAGCCATCACAGGGTAACTATGGCTACACCTTC. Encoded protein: CASKPSQGNYGYTF.

This CDR3 reads CAWSVHREGFGYTF. In DNA, the CDR3 is TGTGCCTGGAGTGTACACAGGGAGGGCTTTGGCTACACCTTC. V usage is TRBV30 and J usage is TRBJ1-2; D is possibly TRBD1 (6 bases). The V end lost 0 bases, the J end lost 7 bases, and 15 bases lay between the germline ends. The CDR3 covers 14 residues. Germline V gene lookup returns CDR1 GTSNPN and CDR2 SVGIG (reference sequence).